This TCR beta chain was observed in a study of blood T cells in healthy people across ages. Primed by a sample-barcoded 5' primer and a J-beta primer mix, a second PCR proceeded for about 7 to 11 cycles. A tag from a template-switch adaptor with 12 random nucleotides marked each cDNA molecule. CDR3-containing paired-end reads numbered at least 2.5 million in each sample. In TCRdb, the 5' RACE reads were re-called with MiXCR into one record per CDR3 protein. The repertoire includes more than 700,000 distinct CDR3 sequences, roughly 50% of them detected once, and roughly 40% sits in the top ten. This clonotype was observed a handful of times. Germline V gives CDR1 SGHDN, CDR2 FVKESK. Between the trimmed V and J ends, which lost 1 base and 7 bases, there was a span of 11 bases. The CDR3 spans 15 residues. The study isolated at least 7 million PBMCs from each sample.

Sequenced material: blood. This chain connects TRBV14 to TRBJ1-6; D might be TRBD1 (5 bases). The TCR originated in a man older than 75 in good health. The CDR3 DNA follows: TGTGCCAGCAGCCAAGGGGCAGGGACGAATTCACCCCTCCACTTT. Encoded protein: CASSQGAGTNSPLHF.